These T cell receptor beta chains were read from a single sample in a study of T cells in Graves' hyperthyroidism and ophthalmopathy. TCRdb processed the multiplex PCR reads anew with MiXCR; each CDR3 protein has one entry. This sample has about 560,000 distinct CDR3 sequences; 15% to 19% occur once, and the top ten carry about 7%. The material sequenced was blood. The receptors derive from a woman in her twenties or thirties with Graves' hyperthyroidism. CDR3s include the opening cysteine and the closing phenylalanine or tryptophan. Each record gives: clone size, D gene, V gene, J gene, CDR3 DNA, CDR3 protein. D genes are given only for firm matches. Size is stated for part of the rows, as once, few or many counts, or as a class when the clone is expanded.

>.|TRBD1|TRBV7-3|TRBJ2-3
TGTGCCAGCAGCCCTGACAGGGGAGACATCGATACGCAGTATTTT
CASSPDRGDIDTQYF
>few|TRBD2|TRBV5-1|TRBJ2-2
TGCGCCAGCAGCCCCCTATTAGGACTAGCGGGAGGGCCGGACACCGGGGAGCTGTTTTTT
CASSPLLGLAGGPDTGELFF
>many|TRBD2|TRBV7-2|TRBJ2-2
TGTGCCAGCAGCCCTACCGGGACTAGCGGCGGGGAGCTGTTTTTT
CASSPTGTSGGELFF
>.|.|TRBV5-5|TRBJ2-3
TGTGCCAGCAGCTTGTTTAACCAGATTGATAATACGCAGTATTTT
CASSLFNQIDNTQYF
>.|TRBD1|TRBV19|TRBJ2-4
TGTGCCAGCGCCCCGGGACAGGGGACCATTCAGTACTTC
CASAPGQGTIQYF
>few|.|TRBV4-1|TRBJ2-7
TGCGCCAGCAGCCAGCCGGGGCGGGTAAACTACGAGCAGTACTTC
CASSQPGRVNYEQYF
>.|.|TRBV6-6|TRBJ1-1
TGTGCCAGCAGTTACTCGAGGGACTGGGGGTCGGCTTTCTTT
CASSYSRDWGSAFF
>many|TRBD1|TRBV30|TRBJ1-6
TGTGCCTATTACCGGGACAGGGATTCACCCCTCCACTTT
CAYYRDRDSPLHF
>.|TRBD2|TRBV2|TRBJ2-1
TGTGCCAGTCTCCTAGCGGGAGGGCCGGGCGAGCAGTTCTTC
CASLLAGGPGEQFF
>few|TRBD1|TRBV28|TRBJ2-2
TGTGCCAGCAGCCTCAGACAGGGGGCGAGAACCGGGGAGCTGTTTTTT
CASSLRQGARTGELFF
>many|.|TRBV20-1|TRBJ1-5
TGCAGTGCTTTGCAGGGCCGGGGCAATCAGCCCCAGCATTTT
CSALQGRGNQPQHF
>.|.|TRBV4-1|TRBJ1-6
TGCGCCAGCAGCCAAGATCTAAGCGGCCTTTATAATTCACCCCTCCACTTT
CASSQDLSGLYNSPLHF